These 23 T cell receptor beta chains were all obtained from the same sample, sequenced in a study of cytomegalovirus exposure and HLA in healthy donors. The PCR used 60 Vbeta and 13 Jbeta primers. The method was immunoSEQ multiplex PCR; TCRdb's version includes in-frame clones alone and lacks a portion of them. This table holds 130,000 or so clones, less than 85% found once. Sequences were obtained from PBMCs. These receptors were obtained from a man between 18 and 29 years old in good health and CMV-seropositive.

This rearrangement joins TRBV18 to TRBJ2-3; a possible D gene is TRBD1 (5 bases). Germline-derived CDR1 and CDR2 are KGHSH and LQKENI. Trimming removed 5 bases at V and 2 bases at J, with 8 bases between. This CDR3 is built from 13 residues. The CDR3 region has the DNA TGTGCCAGCTCAGAGGACATCACAGATACGCAGTATTTT. Translation gives CASSEDITDTQYF.

The chain couples TRBV11-3 to TRBJ2-1, with TRBD1 identical over 8 bases. Germline V gene lookup returns CDR1 SGHNT and CDR2 YENEEA. The CDR3 has 14 residues. V shed 5 bases and J 8 bases; nucleotides not matched to a gene: 8. In DNA, the CDR3 is TGTGCCAGCAGCGACAGGGGTCACGGCCATGAGCAGTTCTTC. Translated: CASSDRGHGHEQFF.

This clone was detected a few times. The V gene is TRBV5-6, the J gene TRBJ1-1; D gene uncertain. The CDR3 has 13 residues. Per the germline V gene, CDR1 is SGHDT and CDR2 is YYEEEE. V lost 3 bases to trimming and J lost 1 base, with 7 bases between them. The CDR3 loop reads CASSSRRNTEAFF. CDR3 nucleotide sequence: TGTGCCAGCAGCTCGAGGAGGAACACTGAAGCTTTCTTT.

The rearrangement uses TRBV5-5 and TRBJ2-7; maybe TRBD2 (6 bases). The CDR3 is made up of 15 amino acids. The V gene's germline CDR1 is SGHKS and CDR2 YYEKEE (reference sequence). Trimming removed 0 bases at V and 7 bases at J, with 17 bases between. Here the CDR3 DNA reads TGTGCCAGCAGCTTGGCGGCGCGGGAAACTCGGGAGCAGTACTTC. Residues: CASSLAARETREQYF.

This clone was seen more than once but under ten times. The V gene is TRBV28, the J gene TRBJ1-1, with D hard to call. CDR1 and CDR2 (germline): MDHEN, SYDVKM. This CDR3 comprises 14 residues. V gave up 6 bases and J gave up 1 base, with 12 bases separating them. The CDR3 reads CASSFRFANTEAFF. Here the CDR3 DNA reads TGTGCCAGCAGCTTCAGGTTCGCGAACACTGAAGCTTTCTTT. Variable domain in full (rest from reference TRBV28 and TRBJ1-1): DVKVTQSSRYLVKRTGEKVFLECVQDMDHENMFWYRQDPGLGLRLIYFSYDVKMKEKGDIPEGYSVSREKKERFSLILESASTNQTSMYLCASSFRFANTEAFFGQGTRLTVV.

V usage is TRBV13 and J usage is TRBJ1-5; 9 nucleotides align to TRBD1. Looked up from germline, CDR1 is PRHDT and CDR2 is FYEKMQ (reference sequence). The CDR3 contains 20 residues. Trimming took 2 bases from V and 7 from J; bases not matched to a gene: 21. Here the CDR3 reads CASSLSPKTSGDRGYQPQHF. The CDR3 DNA follows: TGTGCCAGCAGCTTATCACCAAAAACCTCCGGCGACAGGGGGTACCAGCCCCAGCATTTT.

The chain carries TRBV4-3 and TRBJ2-5, with 10 bases that match TRBD1. The CDR3 totals 15 residues. V was clipped by 4 bases and J by 4 bases; unmatched bases: 6. Per germline, CDR1 LGHNA and CDR2 YSLEER. DNA of the CDR3: TGCGCCAGCAGCCTTAGGGACAGGGGTGGAGAGACCCAGTACTTC. Its protein product is CASSLRDRGGETQYF.

The chain combines TRBV19 with TRBJ1-5, with 10 bases aligning to TRBD1. Germline V gene lookup returns CDR1 LNHDA and CDR2 SQIVND (reference sequence). The CDR3 has 15 amino acids. With V trimmed by 9 bases and J by 7 bases, 12 bases remained unmatched. The CDR3 coding sequence is TGTGCCAGCCTTGTGGGACAGGGGAATGCGCAGCCCCAGCATTTT. Protein sequence: CASLVGQGNAQPQHF.

The chain has TRBV6-1 and TRBJ2-7; a weak D match, TRBD1 (5 bases). This CDR3 has 15 residues. V shed 1 base and J shed 4 bases, with 14 bases lying between them. In germline, CDR1 is MNHNS, CDR2 SASEGT. The CDR3 loop reads CASSEGSLGPYEQYF. CDR3 nucleotide sequence: TGTGCCAGCAGTGAAGGAAGTTTGGGGCCATACGAGCAGTACTTC.

In this sample, this clone turned up a few times. This chain uses TRBV14 with TRBJ2-2; unclear D gene. V lost 1 base, J lost 6 bases, and 6 bases lay in between. Per the germline V gene, CDR1 is SGHDN and CDR2 is FVKESK. The CDR3 extends over 13 amino acids. CDR3 DNA sequence: TGTGCCAGCAGCCAAGTCTTCGCCGGGGAGCTGTTTTTT. It encodes CASSQVFAGELFF.

The CDR3 DNA sequence: TGTGCCAGTAGTATTGGACAGGCTGGAAACACCATATATTTT. Its protein is CASSIGQAGNTIYF. The chain is built from TRBV19 and TRBJ1-3, with 7 positions matching TRBD1. The germline gives CDR1 LNHDA, CDR2 SQIVND (reference sequence). The CDR3 length is 14 residues. Losses at the gene ends were 3 bases for V and 2 bases for J; bases not matched to a gene: 1.

The J gene is TRBJ1-2, the V gene TRBV29-1, with a weak D call TRBD1 (6 bases). CDR3 length: 13 amino acids. Germline V gives CDR1 SQVTM, CDR2 ANQGSEA. The germline V and J ends were trimmed by 0 bases and 8 bases, with 13 bases remaining between them. CDR3 in amino acids: CSVEEGGAGGYTF. The CDR3 DNA is TGCAGCGTTGAAGAAGGGGGGGCCGGCGGCTACACCTTC. The whole variable domain, filled in from reference TRBV29-1 and TRBJ1-2, reads SAVISQKPSRDICQRGTSLTIQCQVDSQVTMMFWYRQQPGQSLTLIATANQGSEATYESGFVIDKFPISRPNLTFSTLTVSNMSPEDSSIYLCSVEEGGAGGYTFGSGTRLTVV.

Here the CDR3 reads CATKDRGNQPQHF. CDR3 DNA: TGTGCCACCAAGGACAGGGGCAATCAGCCCCAGCATTTT. This chain joins TRBV19 and TRBJ1-5; TRBD1 matches at 8 bases. Trimming removed 10 bases from V and 2 bases from J; junction bases left unmatched: 4. Per the germline V gene, CDR1 is LNHDA and CDR2 is SQIVND (reference sequence). This CDR3 contains 13 residues.

This clone was picked up one time. This chain joins TRBV18 and TRBJ2-5; no reliable D call. In germline, CDR1 is KGHSH, CDR2 LQKENI. V was pared by 3 bases and J by 5 bases, with 10 bases between. This CDR3 has 13 residues. The chain's CDR3 is CASSPGSFETQYF. DNA for the CDR3: TGTGCCAGCTCACCGGGTAGCTTCGAGACCCAGTACTTC.

The chain has TRBV5-4 and TRBJ2-7; D might be TRBD2 (6 bases). CDR3 length: 12 amino acids. Trimming took off 3 bases at V and 10 bases at J, with 14 bases between the two ends. CDR1 is SGHNT, CDR2 YYREEE, per germline (reference sequence). CDR3 region: CASSSGLLKQYF. The CDR3 region has the DNA TGTGCCAGCAGCTCGGGACTCCTGAAACAGTACTTC.

V gene TRBV23-1 combines with J gene TRBJ1-5; TRBD1 aligns across 12 bases. TRBV23-1 belongs to the ORF category, with a function that is uncertain. Losses at the gene ends were 0 bases for V and 6 bases for J; bases not matched to a gene: 12. The CDR3 loop spans 19 amino acids. DNA for the CDR3: TGCGCCAGCAGTCAATCCAATAGGTCGGGACAGGGGGCTATTCAGCCCCAGCATTTT. Amino acid sequence: CASSQSNRSGQGAIQPQHF.

V usage is TRBV5-1 and J usage is TRBJ1-1; 9 bases are a match to TRBD1. V shed 6 bases, J shed 2 bases, and the junction held 2 bases outside the gene matches. This CDR3 has 13 residues. Germline V gene data show CDR1 as SGHRS and CDR2 as YFSETQ. The CDR3, as DNA: TGCGCCAGCAATACAGGGGGCAACACTGAAGCTTTCTTT. Translating it yields CASNTGGNTEAFF. Supplemented by reference TRBV5-1 and TRBJ1-1, the full variable domain reads KAGVTQTPRYLIKTRGQQVTLSCSPISGHRSVSWYQQTPGQGLQFLFEYFSETQRNKGNFPGRFSGRQFSNSRSEMNVSTLELGDSALYLCASNTGGNTEAFFGQGTRLTVV.

The chain is built from TRBV5-6 and TRBJ2-1; 10 bases map to TRBD2. CDR1 SGHDT and CDR2 YYEEEE come from the germline V gene. The V and J ends lost 4 bases and 0 bases, in that order; junction bases with no gene match: 4. The CDR3 loop spans 16 amino acids. CDR3 bases: TGTGCCAGCAGCCAAGAGCGGGGGGGCTCCTACAATGAGCAGTTCTTC. Translated: CASSQERGGSYNEQFF.

The chain recombines TRBV28 with TRBJ2-2; 7 bases align to TRBD1. This CDR3 is built from 15 residues. Germline V gives CDR1 MDHEN, CDR2 SYDVKM. The V segment lost 5 bases and the J segment 5 bases; nucleotides outside the gene matches: 8. The CDR3, as DNA: TGTGCCAGCAGTCCGGGGACAGTGGCGACCGGGGAGCTGTTTTTT. Its translation is CASSPGTVATGELFF.

V is TRBV21-1 and J is TRBJ2-3; the DNA was not compared with TRBD1, the D call given in the table. TRBV21-1 is a pseudogene segment. The CDR3 is 16 amino acids. The CDR3 is CASSKSARGHTDTQYF. The CDR3 DNA reads as TGTGCCAGCAGCAAATCGGCCAGGGGGCACACAGATACGCAGTATTTT.

The DNA for the CDR3 is TGTGCCACCAGCAGATTAACAGGGGGCTCTTTGGGTAACTATGGCTACACCTTC. Translated, it gives CATSRLTGGSLGNYGYTF. J is TRBJ1-2 and V is TRBV15; 9 bases map to TRBD1. V gave up 2 bases and J gave up 1 base; unmatched junction bases: 11. Looked up from germline, CDR1 is LNHNV and CDR2 is YYDKDF (reference sequence). The CDR3 runs to 18 residues.

The gene calls are TRBV19 and TRBJ1-1; 8 bases align to TRBD1. The CDR3 extends over 15 amino acids. The V segment lost 1 base and the J segment 4 bases; nucleotides outside the gene matches: 5. Germline V CDR1 and CDR2: LNHDA, SQIVND (reference sequence). The CDR3 region is CASSIATGASTEAFF. The CDR3 DNA sequence: TGTGCCAGTAGTATAGCGACAGGGGCTAGCACTGAAGCTTTCTTT. Supplemented by reference TRBV19 and TRBJ1-1, the full variable domain reads DGGITQSPKYLFRKEGQNVTLSCEQNLNHDAMYWYRQDPGQGLRLIYYSQIVNDFQKGDIAEGYSVSREKKESFPLTVTSAQKNPTAFYLCASSIATGASTEAFFGQGTRLTVV.

This clone was seen only a few times. This chain connects TRBV2 to TRBJ2-1; D might be TRBD1 (6 bases). Per the germline V gene, CDR1 is SNHLY and CDR2 is FYNNEI. The V gene lost 10 bases and the J gene lost 2 bases, with 15 bases spanning the gap. This CDR3 region has 14 residues. The CDR3 sequence: CATAWGRPYNEQFF. Written as DNA, the CDR3 is TGTGCCACCGCTTGGGGGCGGCCCTACAATGAGCAGTTCTTC.